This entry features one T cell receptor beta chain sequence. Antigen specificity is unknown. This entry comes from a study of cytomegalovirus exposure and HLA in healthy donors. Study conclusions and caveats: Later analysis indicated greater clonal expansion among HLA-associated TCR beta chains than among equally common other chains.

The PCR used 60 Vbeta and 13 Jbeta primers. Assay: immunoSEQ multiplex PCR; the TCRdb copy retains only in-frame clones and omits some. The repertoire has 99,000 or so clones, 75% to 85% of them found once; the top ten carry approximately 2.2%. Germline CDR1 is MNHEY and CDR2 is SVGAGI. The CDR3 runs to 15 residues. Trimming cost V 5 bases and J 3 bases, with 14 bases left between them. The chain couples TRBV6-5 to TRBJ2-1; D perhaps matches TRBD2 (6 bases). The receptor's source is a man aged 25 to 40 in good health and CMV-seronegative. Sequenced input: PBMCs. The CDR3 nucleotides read TGTGCCAGCAGTACCCCGAGACTAGGCTACAATGAGCAGTTCTTC. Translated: CASSTPRLGYNEQFF.